Sequencing of this T cell receptor (beta chain) was carried out in a study of early T cells in non-severe SARS-CoV-2 infection (dated by TCRdb to about 2021). Study-wide context: Because TCR sequencing was done on bulk RNA from unsorted whole blood, the alpha and beta chains could not be paired.

Libraries were built with 5' RACE. The reads were generated on a NextSeq 500. The TCR library protocol attached unique molecular identifiers to individual cDNA molecules to correct for sequencing error and PCR bias. Both TCR alpha and beta chains were sequenced, and tight co-correlation was observed between alpha and beta sequence abundances in each sample. The paper's processing steps were these. V gene, J gene and CDR3 annotation of TCR sequences was performed with Decombinator V4. Expanded TCRs were defined as changing significantly between any two time points under a Poisson model with p below 0.0001. TCR abundances were normalised to the total number of TCRs sequenced per sample and expressed as counts per million. TRAV1-2 paired with TRAJ12, TRAJ20 or TRAJ33 defined MAIT TCRs, while TRAV10 paired with TRAJ18 defined iNKT TCRs. VDJdb, accessed 1 November 2021, was searched for CMV, EBV and SARS-CoV-2 annotated TCRs, with TCRs annotated for multiple antigens excluded. TCRdb reworked the public reads: Q25 trimming with fastp, MiXCR clone assembly, productive beta chains retained. Every entry covers one CDR3 protein and lists the most common genes and DNA from its rows. TCRdb's processing, not the study's, gives the V and J calls here. The sample table shows tens of thousands of distinct CDR3 sequences, and around 14% are seen once. The ten largest clonotypes hold 8% to 10% of the sample.

CDR1 is given as MDHEN and CDR2 as SYDVKM, both from the germline V gene. At the junction V is shortened by 6 bases and J by 4 bases, with 12 bases in between. The CDR3, from cysteine to phenylalanine, totals 13 residues. The CDR3 DNA has 39 bases and is translated from base 1. The paper as a whole reports these results and caveats: VDJdb matching was skewed toward anti-spike CD8 responses, so virus-specific expansions were likely underestimated and private and CD4 specificities were missed.

Set within a cohort of healthcare workers in London, UK, this nested case-control study involved weekly PCR testing of nasopharyngeal swabs along with blood sampling. Between 23 and 31 March 2020, the week of the UK lockdown, healthcare workers were enrolled and then followed up weekly for as long as 16 weeks. This clonotype was counted only a few times. Its antigen has not been determined. No much larger clonotype is one base removed from it; base qualities were not supplied. Material: whole blood. The chain links TRBV28 with TRBJ1-2; the D region possibly corresponds to TRBD1 (6 bases align). This sequence originates from an adult who was a healthcare worker with PCR-confirmed SARS-CoV-2 infection or an uninfected control (not recorded which). The encoded CDR3 is CASRLWGAYGYTF. The nucleotides read TGTGCCAGCAGGCTTTGGGGGGCCTATGGCTACACCTTC.